This T cell receptor (beta chain) was sequenced during a study of beta chain features in type 1 diabetes. Study-wide findings and caveats: Shortening that was moderate but significant affected the TCRB CDR3s of Type 1 diabetes patients in all four CD4+ subsets.

This clone appeared a few times. As yet, its antigen is unknown. There are 14 residues in the CDR3. Germline V gives CDR1 LNHDA, CDR2 SQIVND (reference sequence). V lost 6 bases and J lost 2, with 14 bases in between. What was sequenced were expressed TCRB transcripts, since all of the isolated RNA had been reverse transcribed. Generated by immunoSEQ multiplex PCR, the TCRdb table keeps only in-frame clones and is missing some. The profile shows 300,000 to 350,000 clones, roughly 13% of them singletons. This clonotype originated in a woman aged 18-29 years with type 1 diabetes. V is TRBV19 and J is TRBJ2-7; tentative D call: TRBD1 (6 bases). Source material: naive CD4+ T cells from blood. The CDR3 nucleotides read TGTGCCAGTAGCTTTAACAGGGCTCCCTACGAGCAGTACTTC. It specifies CASSFNRAPYEQYF.